What follows are 28 T cell receptor beta chains derived from one specimen sequenced in a study of cytomegalovirus exposure and HLA in healthy donors. PCR used 60 Vbeta primers and 13 Jbeta primers. The data were produced by immunoSEQ multiplex PCR, yet TCRdb's version contains in-frame clones alone and is incomplete. This sample's clone table lists 180,000 or so clones. Material: PBMCs. The source of these receptors is a boy aged 10-17 years in good health and CMV-seronegative.

V gene TRBV2 combines with J gene TRBJ1-2; 7 bases fit TRBD1. Trimming cost V 6 bases and J 6 bases; bases outside gene matches: 4. Germline CDR1 reads SNHLY; CDR2 reads FYNNEI. The CDR3 length is 12 residues. CDR3 loop: CASRETGHGYTF. The CDR3 bases are TGTGCCAGCAGGGAGACAGGGCATGGCTACACCTTC.

The chain recombines TRBV11-1 with TRBJ2-5, with 10 bases fitting TRBD1. Judging by the DNA end, TRBJ2-7 fits better; the J call may be wrong. In germline, CDR1 is SGHAT, CDR2 FQDESV (reference sequence). The CDR3 runs 14 residues. DNA of the CDR3: TGTGCCAGCAGCCTAGGACAGGGGGCCTACGAGCAGTACTTC. Its protein product is CASSLGQGAYEQYF.

The chain carries TRBV5-1 and TRBJ1-1, with a weak D call TRBD1 (6 bases). Germline V gives CDR1 SGHRS, CDR2 YFSETQ. Trimming removed 2 bases from V and 1 base from J, with 15 bases in between. The CDR3 covers 16 residues. The CDR3 DNA sequence: TGCGCCAGCAGCTTACCCGGGACATCAGGGAACACTGAAGCTTTCTTT. Amino acid sequence: CASSLPGTSGNTEAFF. Full variable domain (rest looked up from reference TRBV5-1 and TRBJ1-1): KAGVTQTPRYLIKTRGQQVTLSCSPISGHRSVSWYQQTPGQGLQFLFEYFSETQRNKGNFPGRFSGRQFSNSRSEMNVSTLELGDSALYLCASSLPGTSGNTEAFFGQGTRLTVV.

The genes are TRBV5-8 and TRBJ2-1; tentatively, D is TRBD2 (5 bases). CDR3 size: 16 residues. Germline V CDR1 and CDR2: SGHTS, YDEGEE. Trimming took 2 bases from V and 0 from J, leaving 12 bases between them. The CDR3 sequence: CASSFLQGSSYNEQFF. CDR3 coding DNA: TGTGCCAGCAGCTTCTTGCAAGGGAGCTCCTACAATGAGCAGTTCTTC.

J is TRBJ2-2 and V is TRBV27; 8 positions match TRBD2. Looked up from germline, CDR1 is MNHEY and CDR2 is SMNVEV (reference sequence). The CDR3 loop spans 15 amino acids. J gave up 7 bases and V 6 bases, and 10 bases lay outside the gene matches. DNA for the CDR3: TGTGCCAGCAGGAGCGGGGGCCGCGCGGGCGGGGAGCTGTTTTTT. This translates into CASRSGGRAGGELFF.

This chain joins TRBV27 and TRBJ2-6; 8 bases map to TRBD1. V shed 2 bases, J shed 3 bases, and the junction held 9 bases outside the gene matches. The CDR3 totals 18 residues. CDR1 MNHEY and CDR2 SMNVEV come from the germline V gene (reference sequence). CDR3 sequence reads: CASSLIGQGERGANVLTF. The DNA of the CDR3 is TGTGCCAGCAGTTTAATAGGACAGGGCGAACGTGGGGCCAACGTCCTGACTTTC.

The chain links TRBV4-3 to TRBJ2-2; the D is unclear. V lost 0 bases to trimming and J lost 2 bases, with 4 bases between them. The CDR3 has 14 residues. Germline loops: CDR1 LGHNA, CDR2 YSLEER. The CDR3 coding sequence is TGCGCCAGCAGCCAAGATTTAAACACCGGGGAGCTGTTTTTT. Protein product: CASSQDLNTGELFF.

This rearrangement joins TRBV19 to TRBJ1-2, with D possibly being TRBD1 (6 bases). The CDR3 is 14 residues long. V lost 3 bases to trimming and J lost 7 bases, with 15 bases between them. The germline V gene has CDR1 LNHDA and CDR2 SQIVND (reference sequence). This CDR3 is CASSISTGRAGYTF. Written as DNA, the CDR3 is TGTGCCAGTAGTATTTCGACAGGCCGAGCTGGCTACACCTTC.

This rearrangement joins TRBV5-5 to TRBJ1-1; D may be TRBD1 (6 bases). The germline gives CDR1 SGHKS, CDR2 YYEKEE (reference sequence). The V end lost 2 bases, the J end lost 1 base, and 15 bases lay between the germline ends. This CDR3 is 16 amino acids long. CDR3 loop: CASSFRGDRQNTEAFF. Here the CDR3 DNA reads TGTGCCAGCAGCTTCAGGGGAGACAGACAGAACACTGAAGCTTTCTTT.

Here the CDR3 reads CAWSPDRGPMNQPQHF. For the CDR3, the DNA is TGTGCCTGGAGCCCGGACAGGGGACCTATGAATCAGCCCCAGCATTTT. V usage is TRBV30 and J usage is TRBJ1-5; 9 positions match TRBD1. V was pared by 3 bases and J by 4 bases, with 10 bases of the junction left unmatched. The CDR3 sequence is 16 residues long. Germline values: CDR1 GTSNPN, CDR2 SVGIG (reference sequence).

V usage is TRBV7-6 and J usage is TRBJ2-2; D remains unclear. The CDR3 runs to 16 residues. Trimming pared 5 bases from V and 1 base from J, leaving 14 bases between. Germline loops: CDR1 SGHVS, CDR2 FNYEAQ. The CDR3 DNA is TGTGCCAGCAGCCCTCGAGGCACCCAGAACACCGGGGAGCTGTTTTTT. Translation: CASSPRGTQNTGELFF.

Here the CDR3 reads CASTLGGIDYGYTF. The DNA for the CDR3 is TGTGCCAGCACTCTCGGAGGGATCGACTATGGCTACACCTTC. The chain has TRBV28 and TRBJ1-2, with D hard to call. V dropped 7 bases and J dropped 3 bases, with 15 bases sitting between them. The CDR3 runs 14 residues. In germline, CDR1 is MDHEN, CDR2 SYDVKM.

The V and J genes are TRBV27 and TRBJ1-1, with D possibly TRBD1 on 5 matching bases. Trimming shortened V by 6 bases and J by 2 bases, and 19 bases separated the two germline ends. CDR3 size: 16 residues. Germline V CDR1 and CDR2: MNHEY, SMNVEV (reference sequence). The CDR3 protein is CASRWSGRRENTEAFF. The CDR3 coding sequence is TGTGCCAGCAGATGGTCAGGGAGGAGGGAAAACACTGAAGCTTTCTTT.

The chain employs TRBV5-6 and TRBJ2-7; D is possibly TRBD2 (6 bases). The germline V gene has CDR1 SGHDT and CDR2 YYEEEE. V lost 3 bases to trimming and J lost 3 bases, with 19 bases between them. This CDR3 comprises 16 residues. CDR3 region: CASSSVTRKGVYEQYF. CDR3 in DNA: TGTGCCAGCAGCTCCGTGACTAGAAAGGGCGTCTACGAGCAGTACTTC.

The CDR3 sequence: CASSPTRGRNNEKLFF. The CDR3 nucleotides read TGTGCCAGTAGTCCTACTCGGGGAAGGAATAACGAAAAACTGTTTTTT. The V call is TRBV19, the J call TRBJ1-4; D is ambiguous. The CDR3 has 16 residues. The V and J ends lost 5 bases and 8 bases respectively, with 21 bases between them. Germline CDR1 LNHDA, CDR2 SQIVND (reference sequence).

As to this clone: At one boundary the junction diverges from the germline segment, which might be a read error. The chain links TRBV6-5 to TRBJ1-3; D not certain. CDR1 is MNHEY, CDR2 SVGAGI, per germline. This CDR3 contains 14 residues. The CDR3 DNA sequence: TGTGCCAGCAGTTACTCCCGAGATAGTCAGGCGCTCTTTTTT. It is translated as CASSYSRDSQALFF.

The chain employs TRBV4-1 and TRBJ1-2; 8 bases line up with TRBD1. Trimming removed 1 base from V and 8 bases from J; junction bases left unmatched: 18. CDR1 is MGHRA and CDR2 is YSYEKL in the germline V gene. There are 18 residues in the CDR3. CDR3 coding DNA: TGCGCCAGCAGCCAAGGAGGAGACAGGGGCATGGTAGATTGGGGCTACACCTTC. This codes for CASSQGGDRGMVDWGYTF.

The rearrangement joins TRBV5-4 to TRBJ2-7, with 7 bases matching TRBD1. This CDR3 has 15 amino acids. The germline gives CDR1 SGHNT, CDR2 YYREEE (reference sequence). The J segment lost 3 bases and the V segment lost 2 bases, leaving 8 bases of the junction unmatched. The CDR3 here is CASSFTSAGGYEQYF. The CDR3 DNA sequence: TGTGCCAGCAGCTTTACCTCGGCAGGGGGCTACGAGCAGTACTTC.

The chain uses TRBV7-8 and TRBJ1-2; 7 bases are a match to TRBD1. Germline values: CDR1 SGHVS, CDR2 FQNEAQ. The CDR3 contains 13 residues. With 4 bases clipped from V and 4 bases from J, the junction kept 3 bases outside the gene matches. The CDR3 DNA follows: TGTGCCAGCAGCTCGACAGGGTCCTATGGCTACACCTTC. Residues: CASSSTGSYGYTF.

The rearrangement uses TRBV6-1 and TRBJ1-4; 9 positions match TRBD1. Germline V lookup: CDR1 MNHNS, CDR2 SASEGT. The ends lost 6 bases at V and 7 bases at J; junction bases unmatched: 6. The length of the CDR3 is 14 residues. CDR3 sequence: CASRRQGVGEKLFF. CDR3 nucleotide sequence: TGTGCCAGCAGGAGACAGGGGGTGGGTGAAAAACTGTTTTTT.

Written as DNA, the CDR3 is TGTGCCAGCAGCCCCGGGACACGAATACAAGAGACCCAGTACTTC. Amino acids: CASSPGTRIQETQYF. V usage is TRBV7-9 and J usage is TRBJ2-5; weak D call: TRBD1 (6 bases). This CDR3 comprises 15 residues. Trimming stripped 5 bases from V and 2 bases from J, with 15 bases between. Germline V lookup: CDR1 SEHNR, CDR2 FQNEAQ (reference sequence).

J is TRBJ2-1 and V is TRBV11-2, with a possible D match to TRBD1 (6 bases). Germline CDR1 reads SGHAT; CDR2 reads FQNNGV. CDR3 length: 14 residues. V was shortened by 3 bases and J by 6 bases, with 12 bases between the two germline ends. The CDR3: CASSFPGTLNEQFF. The CDR3 DNA reads TGTGCCAGCAGCTTTCCAGGGACACTCAATGAGCAGTTCTTC. The full variable domain, in which reference TRBV11-2 and TRBJ2-1 provide the parts outside the CDR3, is EAGVAQSPRYKIIEKRQSVAFWCNPISGHATLYWYQQILGQGPKLLIQFQNNGVVDDSQLPKDRFSAERLKGVDSTLKIQPAKLEDSAVYLCASSFPGTLNEQFFGPGTRLTVL.

The chain is built from TRBV27 and TRBJ2-3; TRBD2 is a possible D gene (6 bases). Germline-derived CDR1 and CDR2 are MNHEY and SMNVEV (reference sequence). The CDR3 is 15 amino acids. Trimming cost V 6 bases and J 9 bases, with 22 bases left between them. CDR3 amino acids: CASRLPSGSGGTQYF. DNA of the CDR3: TGTGCCAGCAGGCTACCCTCGGGCTCTGGGGGGACGCAGTATTTT.

The chain has TRBV15 and TRBJ1-1; D may be TRBD1 (5 bases). This CDR3 contains 12 residues. V was pared by 6 bases and J by 5 bases, with 10 bases between. CDR1 is LNHNV and CDR2 is YYDKDF in the germline V gene (reference sequence). The CDR3 coding sequence is TGTGCCACCAGGGACATGAGAACTGAAGCTTTCTTT. It specifies CATRDMRTEAFF.

The V call is TRBV28, the J call TRBJ2-3, with unresolved D. With 10 bases removed from V and 1 base from J, the gap between germline ends came to 12 bases. CDR1 is MDHEN, CDR2 SYDVKM, per germline. The CDR3 is made up of 13 amino acids. The CDR3 sequence: CATQFSGTDTQYF. The DNA of the CDR3 is TGTGCCACCCAGTTCTCCGGCACAGATACGCAGTATTTT.

CDR3 nucleotide sequence: TGTGCCAGCAGGGACAGGGGGAAGAACACTGAAGCTTTCTTT. Translating gives CASRDRGKNTEAFF. The gene calls are TRBV2 and TRBJ1-1; TRBD1 matches at 10 bases. Losses at the gene ends were 6 bases for V and 1 base for J; bases not matched to a gene: 2. The CDR3 runs to 14 residues. The germline V gene encodes CDR1 SNHLY and CDR2 FYNNEI.

This sequence joins TRBV18 and TRBJ2-2; 8 bases map to TRBD1. Per germline, CDR1 KGHSH and CDR2 LQKENI. The CDR3 is 17 residues long. V lost 4 bases, J lost 3 bases, and 10 bases stayed unmatched. The CDR3 spells CASSQTQTGVDTGELFF. In DNA, the CDR3 is TGTGCCAGCTCACAAACCCAGACAGGGGTTGACACCGGGGAGCTGTTTTTT. Complete variable domain (other parts from reference TRBV18 and TRBJ2-2): NAGVMQNPRHLVRRRGQEARLRCSPMKGHSHVYWYRQLPEEGLKFMVYLQKENIIDESGMPKERFSAEFPKEGPSILRIQQVVRGDSAAYFCASSQTQTGVDTGELFFGEGSRLTVL.

The V gene is TRBV19, the J gene TRBJ2-7; D might be TRBD1 (6 bases). V shed 5 bases and J shed 3 bases, with 20 bases lying between them. The germline gives CDR1 LNHDA, CDR2 SQIVND (reference sequence). The CDR3 is 16 residues long. The CDR3 sequence: CASSLDSTGFGYEQYF. The DNA of the CDR3 is TGTGCCAGTAGTCTCGATTCTACAGGGTTCGGCTACGAGCAGTACTTC.